The sequence of this TCR beta chain was determined in a study of graft-versus-host responses after intestinal transplantation. Measured with immunoSEQ multiplex PCR; TCRdb has only the in-frame clones, and not every one. This sample has some 130,000 clones; 80% to 95% occur once, and the top ten carry more than 0.1%. Comment on this clone: The antigen remains undetermined.

CDR3 length equals 13 residues. The germline CDR1 and CDR2 sequences are SGHRS and YFSETQ. The V gene lost 3 bases and the J gene lost 7 bases, with 11 bases spanning the gap. The sequence came from a human donor who received an intestinal transplant. The sample consisted of unstimulated CD4+ T cells sorted from spleen or lymph node cells, taken before intestinal transplant. The rearrangement joins TRBV5-1 to TRBJ2-1; D perhaps matches TRBD2 (6 bases). The CDR3 coding sequence is TGCGCCAGCAGCTCGGGGGAGACGAATGAGCAGTTCTTC. Protein: CASSSGETNEQFF.